Detailed here is one T cell receptor (beta chain). The data stem from a study of blood T cell repertoires in COVID-19. Trimming removed 6 bases from V and 2 bases from J, with 14 bases in between. The CDR3 extends over 15 amino acids. The V gene's germline CDR1 is SNHLY and CDR2 FYNNEI. Profiled with immunoSEQ multiplex PCR; TCRdb holds only in-frame clones, not every one. The sample lists a few hundred thousand clones, about four fifths seen once, with 6.8% in the top ten. The sequenced sample was PBMCs or T cells enriched from blood (not recorded which). The clonotype originates from a woman in her thirties or forties who had recovered from COVID-19. This rearrangement joins TRBV2 to TRBJ1-3; D not resolved. The CDR3 DNA reads TGTGCCAGCAGATCCTTAGAGGTTGCTGGAAACACCATATATTTT. Residues: CASRSLEVAGNTIYF.